This entry lists 18 T cell receptor beta chains sequenced from one sample in a study of Graves' ophthalmopathy and Graves' hyperthyroidism. RNA transcripts were the source from which TCR beta CDR3 regions were amplified. The workflow started with a first-round RT-PCR run with HTBI primers and then moved on to a second-round multiplex PCR. Using its own MiXCR run on the multiplex PCR reads, TCRdb lists one record per CDR3 protein. The sample has over a million distinct CDR3 sequences; 35% to 45% are singletons. Sequences were obtained from peripheral blood or thyroid tissue (not recorded which). The receptors come from an adult man with Graves' hyperthyroidism.

V gene TRBV19 combines with J gene TRBJ1-2, with TRBD1 matching 8 bases. This CDR3 contains 15 residues. CDR1 is LNHDA and CDR2 is SQIVND in the germline V gene (reference sequence). V was pared by 4 bases and J by 4 bases, with 8 bases of the junction left unmatched. In nucleotides, the CDR3 is TGTGCCAGTAGTACCTACCGGACAGGGACCTATGGCTACACCTTC. Amino acids: CASSTYRTGTYGYTF.

This clonotype was detected only a few times. The genes are TRBV28 and TRBJ1-2; D ambiguous. The germline gives CDR1 MDHEN, CDR2 SYDVKM. Trimming removed 4 bases at V and 4 bases at J, with 13 bases between. The CDR3 spans 14 residues. CDR3 sequence: CASSYPDTGYGYTF. In DNA, the CDR3 is TGTGCCAGCAGTTACCCAGACACGGGCTATGGCTACACCTTC.

This clonotype has at least ten counts. This sequence joins TRBV2 and TRBJ1-2, with D possibly matching TRBD1 (6 bases). The CDR3 totals 13 residues. V lost 2 bases and J lost 8, with 12 bases in between. Germline V gene sequence: CDR1 SNHLY, CDR2 FYNNEI. CDR3 in DNA: TGTGCCAGCAGTGAAACAGGGCTGAGGGGCTACACCTTC. Protein sequence: CASSETGLRGYTF. Looking up the rest from reference TRBV2 and TRBJ1-2 gives the full variable domain: EPEVTQTPSHQVTQMGQEVILRCVPISNHLYFYWYRQILGQKVEFLVSFYNNEISEKSEIFDDQFSVERPDGSNFTLKIRSTKLEDSAMYFCASSETGLRGYTFGSGTRLTVV.

Note on this clonotype: This may stem from a read error, because a much larger clone lies one nucleotide away. The chain couples TRBV5-1 to TRBJ2-7; a possible D gene is TRBD2 (5 bases). Germline CDR1 is SGHRS and CDR2 is YFSETQ. The CDR3 totals 12 residues. CDR3 in amino acids: CASGLERGEQYF. As DNA, the CDR3 is TGCGCCAGCGGCTTGGAGCGAGGGGAGCAGTACTTC. Using reference TRBV5-1 and TRBJ2-7 for the parts outside the CDR3, the full variable domain is KAGVTQTPRYLIKTRGQQVTLSCSPISGHRSVSWYQQTPGQGLQFLFEYFSETQRNKGNFPGRFSGRQFSNSRSEMNVSTLELGDSALYLCASGLERGEQYFGPGTRLTVT.

This clonotype has at least ten counts. The gene calls are TRBV2 and TRBJ1-5; no definite D call. V was clipped by 6 bases and J by 5 bases, with 8 bases between them. This CDR3 is built from 12 residues. Germline V gene data show CDR1 as SNHLY and CDR2 as FYNNEI. The DNA of the CDR3 is TGTGCCAGCAGCGATGGGCATCAGCCCCAGCATTTT. This gives the protein CASSDGHQPQHF. The whole variable domain, filled in from reference TRBV2 and TRBJ1-5, reads EPEVTQTPSHQVTQMGQEVILRCVPISNHLYFYWYRQILGQKVEFLVSFYNNEISEKSEIFDDQFSVERPDGSNFTLKIRSTKLEDSAMYFCASSDGHQPQHFGDGTRLSIL.

V gene TRBV19 combines with J gene TRBJ1-3; 7 bases match TRBD1. This CDR3 region has 20 residues. With V trimmed by 9 bases and J by 0 bases, 23 bases remained unmatched. From germline, CDR1 is LNHDA and CDR2 SQIVND (reference sequence). CDR3 region: CASRLGRGQLNPSSGNTIYF. The CDR3 nucleotides read TGTGCCAGCAGACTCGGTCGGGGACAGCTTAACCCGAGCTCTGGAAACACCATATATTTT.

This clonotype was observed at least ten times. Mismatch with germline at one junction end may stem from a read error. The chain has TRBV10-3 and TRBJ1-6; D not certain. The V gene's germline CDR1 is ENHRY and CDR2 SYGVKD. The CDR3 spans 13 residues. CDR3: CASSDLVNSPLHF. In nucleotides, the CDR3 is TGTGCCAGCAGTGACCTGGTAAATTCACCCCTCCACTTT.

The gene calls are TRBV5-6 and TRBJ1-5, with D tentatively TRBD1 (5 bases). Between the trimmed V and J ends, which lost 4 bases and 0 bases, there was a span of 14 bases. The germline V gene has CDR1 SGHDT and CDR2 YYEEEE. The CDR3 is made up of 16 amino acids. The chain's CDR3 is CASSRGEPTSNQPQHF. The CDR3 DNA sequence: TGTGCCAGCAGCCGGGGGGAGCCCACTAGCAATCAGCCCCAGCATTTT.

This chain links TRBV30 with TRBJ1-5; D is possibly TRBD1 (5 bases). The CDR3 covers 13 residues. Germline loops: CDR1 GTSNPN, CDR2 SVGIG (reference sequence). Trimming left V 1 base short and J 6 bases short, with 10 bases between. The CDR3 nucleotides are TGTGCCTGGAGTGGGCAGGGTCGTCAGCCCCAGCATTTT. It encodes CAWSGQGRQPQHF.

This clonotype was picked up many times. This rearrangement joins TRBV19 to TRBJ2-2; TRBD2 matches at 9 bases. The CDR3 is 18 amino acids. The germline V gene has CDR1 LNHDA and CDR2 SQIVND (reference sequence). J was trimmed by 5 bases and V by 5 bases; bases with no gene match: 15. CDR3 sequence: CASSQSGTSLPHTGELFF. DNA of the CDR3: TGTGCCAGTAGTCAGTCCGGGACTAGCCTACCACATACCGGGGAGCTGTTTTTT.

This clonotype was counted at least ten times. The chain carries TRBV20-1 and TRBJ2-7, with 10 bases fitting TRBD2. Germline V CDR1 and CDR2: DFQATT, SNEGSKA (reference sequence). J lost 4 bases, V lost 3 bases, and 3 bases had no gene match. The CDR3 is 13 amino acids. The CDR3 loop reads CSASPSGGYEQYF. The CDR3 DNA reads as TGCAGTGCTAGTCCTAGCGGGGGTTACGAGCAGTACTTC.

The rearrangement links TRBV7-2 to TRBJ2-2; D possibly corresponds to TRBD1 (6 bases). Germline CDR1 is SGHTA and CDR2 is FQGNSA. CDR3 length: 15 amino acids. The V gene lost 3 bases and the J gene lost 5 bases, with 13 bases spanning the gap. CDR3 amino acids: CASSFRPGTTGELFF. CDR3 coding DNA: TGTGCCAGCAGCTTTCGACCCGGGACAACCGGGGAGCTGTTTTTT.

This clonotype occurred many times. The chain has TRBV7-3 and TRBJ1-3; 7 bases map to TRBD1. Germline V gene data show CDR1 as SGHTA and CDR2 as FQGTGA. The J segment lost 6 bases and the V segment lost 5 bases, leaving 10 bases of the junction unmatched. The CDR3 runs to 15 residues. CDR3 sequence (DNA): TGTGCCAGCAGCGTAGACGGGACAGCGTCAAACACCATATATTTT. This codes for CASSVDGTASNTIYF. Based on the CDR3 plus reference TRBV7-3 and TRBJ1-3, the full variable domain is GAGVSQTPSNKVTEKGKYVELRCDPISGHTALYWYRQSLGQGPEFLIYFQGTGAADDSGLPNDRFFAVRPEGSVSTLKIQRTERGDSAVYLCASSVDGTASNTIYFGEGSWLTVV.

The chain uses TRBV24-1 and TRBJ1-5; a weak D match, TRBD1 (5 bases). Germline lookup yields CDR1 KGHDR and CDR2 SFDVKD. This CDR3 has 14 amino acids. The germline V and J ends were trimmed by 3 bases and 2 bases, with 7 bases remaining between them. CDR3 sequence: CATSDGAGNQPQHF. The CDR3 coding sequence is TGTGCCACCAGTGATGGGGCCGGCAATCAGCCCCAGCATTTT.

The table lists this clonotype with many counts. This rearrangement joins TRBV2 to TRBJ2-7; TRBD2 agrees at 8 bases. Germline V gives CDR1 SNHLY, CDR2 FYNNEI. The CDR3 is 11 residues long. V dropped 6 bases and J dropped 12; count of bases not matched to a gene: 7. Here the CDR3 reads CASRAGEARYF. CDR3 coding DNA: TGTGCCAGCAGAGCGGGAGAAGCGCGGTACTTC.

V and J are TRBV5-1 and TRBJ1-6, with 9 bases matching TRBD1. The CDR3 runs to 15 residues. Per germline, CDR1 SGHRS and CDR2 YFSETQ. The ends lost 4 bases at V and 7 bases at J; junction bases unmatched: 6. The CDR3 bases are TGCGCCAGCAGCGTAAGGACAGGGGTGAATTCACCCCTCCACTTT. Encoded protein: CASSVRTGVNSPLHF.

The chain recombines TRBV29-1 with TRBJ1-5; no clear D gene. Trimming left V 1 base short and J 13 bases short, with 11 bases between. The CDR3 runs 11 residues. Germline values: CDR1 SQVTM, CDR2 ANQGSEA. DNA of the CDR3: TGCAGCGTTGAAGGGGGAAGGAATCAGCATTTT. Translated, it gives CSVEGGRNQHF.

The gene calls are TRBV4-1 and TRBJ1-4; 8 bases line up with TRBD1. Per germline, CDR1 MGHRA and CDR2 YSYEKL. Trimming at V came to 1 base and at J to 8 bases, leaving 3 bases not matched to a gene. The CDR3 is 14 amino acids. The CDR3 DNA sequence: TGCGCCAGCAGCCAAGTGACAGGGGAAGAAAAACTGTTTTTT. Its protein is CASSQVTGEEKLFF.